This entry is about one T cell receptor (beta chain). Trimming stripped 2 bases from V and 1 base from J, with 11 bases between. CDR3 length: 15 amino acids. Per the germline V gene, CDR1 is KGHSH and CDR2 is LQKENI. This sample stems from a study of blood T cell repertoires in COVID-19. Study at large: The origin of the acute and convalescent COVID-19 samples was the United States, Italy and Spain. T cells, B-cell-depleted T cells, or PBMCs provided the cDNA or gDNA that served as material.

Repertoires were generated with immunoSEQ multiplex PCR, while TCRdb's copy carries only in-frame clones and drops some. Of 27,000 or so clones listed, about four fifths are singletons. This rearrangement joins TRBV18 to TRBJ1-1, with D perhaps TRBD1 (6 bases). This TCR was recovered from a man between 65 and 80 years old with acute or convalescent COVID-19. The sequenced sample consisted of peripheral blood. Written as DNA, the CDR3 is TGTGCCAGCTCACCAACGTCGACAGGGAACACTGAAGCTTTCTTT. Translation gives CASSPTSTGNTEAFF.